This passage covers 22 T cell receptor beta chains from one sample sequenced in a study of graft-versus-host responses after intestinal transplantation. The protocol was immunoSEQ multiplex PCR, while the TCRdb copy is restricted to in-frame clones and leaves out a portion. The sample gives approximately 100,000 clones, roughly 87% of which show up once; around 0.9% is in the top ten. These receptors lack a known antigen. This material consisted of unstimulated CD4+ T cells sorted from spleen or lymph node cells, taken before intestinal transplant. The receptor source for this set is a human donor who received an intestinal transplant.

The gene calls are TRBV14 and TRBJ2-7, with TRBD1 matching over 10 bases. Looked up from germline, CDR1 is SGHDN and CDR2 is FVKESK. The CDR3 runs 15 residues. V shed 5 bases and J 5 bases; nucleotides not matched to a gene: 9. CDR3 nucleotides: TGTGCCAGCAGCTCTTGGACAGGGGGACCGCACGAGCAGTACTTC. This codes for CASSSWTGGPHEQYF.

The chain is built from TRBV7-9 and TRBJ1-1; D call uncertain. The V gene's germline CDR1 is SEHNR and CDR2 FQNEAQ (reference sequence). The length of the CDR3 is 11 residues. V dropped 1 base and J dropped 7 bases, with 4 bases sitting between them. The CDR3 DNA reads TGTGCCAGCAGCTTAGGGGGTGAAGCTTTCTTT. Amino acid sequence: CASSLGGEAFF.

V and J are TRBV10-3 and TRBJ1-1, with D possibly TRBD1 on 5 matching bases. CDR3 length equals 15 residues. Trimming removed 6 bases at V and 3 bases at J, with 17 bases between. Germline CDR1 is ENHRY and CDR2 is SYGVKD. As DNA, the CDR3 is TGTGCCATCAGGGGGGGAAGCTCACCCTACACTGAAGCTTTCTTT. It yields the protein CAIRGGSSPYTEAFF.

The rearrangement joins TRBV5-5 to TRBJ1-5; TRBD1 might be the D (6 bases). Between the trimmed V and J ends, which lost 4 bases and 5 bases, there was a span of 16 bases. The CDR3 is 15 residues long. From germline, CDR1 is SGHKS and CDR2 YYEKEE (reference sequence). The CDR3 loop reads CASSPGTLNYQPQHF. The CDR3 nucleotides are TGTGCCAGCAGCCCGGGGACATTAAACTATCAGCCCCAGCATTTT.

This chain links TRBV5-5 with TRBJ2-1, with 7 bases fitting TRBD2. The J segment lost 6 bases and the V segment lost 0 bases, leaving 3 bases of the junction unmatched. Germline V CDR1 and CDR2: SGHKS, YYEKEE (reference sequence). The CDR3 consists of 14 residues. The CDR3 DNA is TGTGCCAGCAGCTTGGCCGGACTAGTCAATGAGCAGTTCTTC. This sequence encodes CASSLAGLVNEQFF.

This chain links TRBV28 with TRBJ1-1; D unclear. The CDR3 loop spans 13 amino acids. Between the trimmed V and J ends, which lost 7 bases and 1 base, there was a span of 10 bases. Germline V gene data show CDR1 as MDHEN and CDR2 as SYDVKM. DNA of the CDR3: TGTGCCAGCATGGGCAGAGCGAACACTGAAGCTTTCTTT. This codes for CASMGRANTEAFF. The complete variable domain, with remaining parts taken from reference TRBV28 and TRBJ1-1, reads DVKVTQSSRYLVKRTGEKVFLECVQDMDHENMFWYRQDPGLGLRLIYFSYDVKMKEKGDIPEGYSVSREKKERFSLILESASTNQTSMYLCASMGRANTEAFFGQGTRLTVV.

The gene calls are TRBV19 and TRBJ2-2; a weak D match, TRBD1 (5 bases). Trimming shortened V by 3 bases and J by 7 bases, and 9 bases separated the two germline ends. This CDR3 is built from 13 residues. The germline V gene encodes CDR1 LNHDA and CDR2 SQIVND (reference sequence). Here the CDR3 reads CASSIQGSGELFF. DNA for the CDR3: TGTGCCAGTAGTATTCAGGGTAGCGGGGAGCTGTTTTTT.

This chain connects TRBV10-2 to TRBJ2-7, with D tentatively TRBD2 (5 bases). This CDR3 is 15 amino acids long. V was cut by 3 bases and J by 1 base, with 13 bases left in between. The germline CDR1 and CDR2 sequences are WSHSY and SAAADI. CDR3 in DNA: TGCGCCAGCAGTGAAAGAGGGTTAAGATCCTACGAGCAGTACTTC. Protein sequence: CASSERGLRSYEQYF.

J is TRBJ1-5 and V is TRBV28; no reliable D call. V lost 2 bases, J lost 4 bases, and 9 bases lay in between. CDR3 length: 14 amino acids. Germline CDR1 is MDHEN and CDR2 is SYDVKM. The CDR3 nucleotides read TGTGCCAGCAGTTTAGATCTAGGGAATCAGCCCCAGCATTTT. Amino acids: CASSLDLGNQPQHF.

The rearrangement links TRBV11-2 to TRBJ2-4; D possibly corresponds to TRBD1 (5 bases). Germline V lookup: CDR1 SGHAT, CDR2 FQNNGV. The CDR3 length is 14 residues. Deletions cut 2 bases from V and 6 bases from J, with 11 bases between. The CDR3 DNA follows: TGTGCCAGCAGCTTAAGGGGATTGGGAAACATTCAGTACTTC. It encodes CASSLRGLGNIQYF.

The chain recombines TRBV11-2 with TRBJ1-1; D unclear. The V gene's germline CDR1 is SGHAT and CDR2 FQNNGV. The CDR3 runs 15 residues. The ends were cut back, 5 bases at V and 0 bases at J, with 13 bases in the middle. The CDR3 region has the DNA TGTGCCAGCAGCCTCCCCGGCAGGTTGAACACTGAAGCTTTCTTT. Its translation is CASSLPGRLNTEAFF.

V usage is TRBV7-9 and J usage is TRBJ2-7; D uncertain. This CDR3 region has 14 residues. V was clipped by 5 bases and J by 5 bases, with 16 bases between them. Germline assignment: CDR1 SEHNR and CDR2 FQNEAQ (reference sequence). CDR3 in DNA: TGTGCCAGCAGCCTAACATTGACCTCGGACGAGCAGTACTTC. Its protein is CASSLTLTSDEQYF.

This clone appeared a single time. The chain has TRBV9 and TRBJ1-2; tentative D call: TRBD1 (5 bases). The germline V and J ends were trimmed by 0 bases and 3 bases, with 12 bases remaining between them. The CDR3 is 15 residues long. Germline lookup yields CDR1 SGDLS and CDR2 YYNGEE. The CDR3 sequence: CASSVEGTSDYGYTF. The CDR3 nucleotides read TGTGCCAGCAGCGTAGAAGGGACGTCGGACTATGGCTACACCTTC. Combining the CDR3 with reference TRBV9 and TRBJ1-2 gives the whole variable domain DSGVTQTPKHLITATGQRVTLRCSPRSGDLSVYWYQQSLDQGLQFLIQYYNGEERAKGNILERFSAQQFPDLHSELNLSSLELGDSALYFCASSVEGTSDYGYTFGSGTRLTVV.

The chain uses TRBV29-1 and TRBJ2-3; 12 positions match TRBD2. V was pared by 7 bases and J by 3 bases, with 5 bases of the junction left unmatched. Germline CDR1 and CDR2: SQVTM and ANQGSEA. CDR3 size: 14 residues. In nucleotides, the CDR3 is TGCAGCGCTCCGACTAGCGGGAGAACAGATACGCAGTATTTT. Protein product: CSAPTSGRTDTQYF.

The rearrangement uses TRBV7-9 and TRBJ1-3; D ambiguous. The V and J ends lost 1 base and 3 bases respectively, with 4 bases between them. In germline, CDR1 is SEHNR, CDR2 FQNEAQ (reference sequence). The CDR3 spans 13 residues. The CDR3 region has the DNA TGTGCCAGCAGCTTAGGACTTGGAAACACCATATATTTT. It translates to CASSLGLGNTIYF.

This clone was seen once. The rearrangement joins TRBV5-1 to TRBJ2-2, with D maybe TRBD2 (5 bases). CDR1 is SGHRS and CDR2 is YFSETQ in the germline V gene. Trimming removed 4 bases at V and 0 bases at J, with 13 bases between. The CDR3 consists of 16 residues. CDR3 DNA: TGCGCCAGCAGCCCACTTGGAGGCGCGAACACCGGGGAGCTGTTTTTT. Residues: CASSPLGGANTGELFF.

The chain is built from TRBV21-1 and TRBJ2-1. TRBV21-1 is a documented pseudogene. The length of the CDR3 is 14 residues. The CDR3 loop reads CASSETTLYNEQFF. The CDR3 DNA follows: TGTGCCAGCAGCGAGACGACCCTCTACAATGAGCAGTTCTTC.

The V call is TRBV5-1, the J call TRBJ1-1; 10 nucleotides line up with TRBD1. This CDR3 is built from 15 residues. Trimming at V came to 2 bases and at J to 5 bases, leaving 6 bases not matched to a gene. CDR1 is SGHRS and CDR2 is YFSETQ in the germline V gene. The CDR3, as DNA: TGCGCCAGCAGCTTTCAGGGACAGGGGAGGACTGAAGCTTTCTTT. Its protein is CASSFQGQGRTEAFF.

This chain joins TRBV5-1 and TRBJ2-7; 12 bases align to TRBD1. CDR1 is SGHRS and CDR2 is YFSETQ in the germline V gene. This CDR3 comprises 18 residues. The V and J ends lost 4 bases and 4 bases, in that order; junction bases with no gene match: 15. CDR3 sequence: CASSRLSFPGQGAYEQYF. The CDR3, as DNA: TGCGCCAGCAGCAGGCTCTCTTTTCCGGGACAGGGGGCTTACGAGCAGTACTTC.

The chain links TRBV9 to TRBJ1-5; possible D gene TRBD1, 5 bases. The germline CDR1 and CDR2 sequences are SGDLS and YYNGEE. This CDR3 contains 15 residues. The V end was cut by 1 base, the J end by 3 bases, with 11 bases between. The CDR3 spells CASSVLGDFNQPQHF. CDR3 DNA sequence: TGTGCCAGCAGCGTATTGGGGGATTTCAATCAGCCCCAGCATTTT. Together with reference TRBV9 and TRBJ1-5, the CDR3 gives the full variable domain: DSGVTQTPKHLITATGQRVTLRCSPRSGDLSVYWYQQSLDQGLQFLIQYYNGEERAKGNILERFSAQQFPDLHSELNLSSLELGDSALYFCASSVLGDFNQPQHFGDGTRLSIL.

This chain links TRBV19 with TRBJ2-3; 8 positions match TRBD2. The V gene's germline CDR1 is LNHDA and CDR2 SQIVND (reference sequence). V shed 7 bases, J shed 5 bases, and the junction held 11 bases outside the gene matches. CDR3 length equals 15 residues. CDR3 in amino acids: CASKRTGGAGDTQYF. The CDR3 DNA reads as TGTGCCAGTAAGAGGACGGGGGGGGCTGGAGATACGCAGTATTTT.

The CDR3 coding sequence is TGTGCCAGCAGCTTTACAGGGCGAGAGACCCAGTACTTC. Protein sequence: CASSFTGRETQYF. The chain couples TRBV7-7 to TRBJ2-5; possibly TRBD1 for D (6 bases). Germline CDR1 is SSHAT and CDR2 is FNYEAQ (reference sequence). This CDR3 is built from 13 residues. Deletions cut 3 bases from V and 4 bases from J, with 9 bases between.